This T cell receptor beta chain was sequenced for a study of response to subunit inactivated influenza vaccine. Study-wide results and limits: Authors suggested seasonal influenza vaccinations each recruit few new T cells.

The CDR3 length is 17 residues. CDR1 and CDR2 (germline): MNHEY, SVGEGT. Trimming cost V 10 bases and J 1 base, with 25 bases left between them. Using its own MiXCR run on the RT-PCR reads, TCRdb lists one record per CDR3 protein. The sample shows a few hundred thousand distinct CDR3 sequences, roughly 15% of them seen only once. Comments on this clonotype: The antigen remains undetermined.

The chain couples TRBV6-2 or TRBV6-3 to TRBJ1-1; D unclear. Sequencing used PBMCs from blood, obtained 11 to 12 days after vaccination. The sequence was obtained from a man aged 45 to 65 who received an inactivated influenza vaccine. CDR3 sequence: CATSSLHSGRRNTEAFF. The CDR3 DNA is TGTGCCACGTCCAGTTTGCACTCTGGACGGAGGAACACTGAAGCTTTCTTT.